This TCR beta chain stems from a study of blood T cell repertoires in COVID-19. The CDR3 totals 12 residues. V shed 5 bases and J shed 8 bases, with 10 bases lying between them. The germline V gene has CDR1 SGHAT and CDR2 FQNNGV. Per the authors' pipeline: Nucleated cell number was recorded as an estimate derived from reference gene primer amplification. Some clones are missing from TCRdb's copy, which holds only in-frame ones; the method was immunoSEQ multiplex PCR. That table furnishes V, J and clone size, whereas the DNA furnished D and trimming. Of tens of thousands of clones detected, over 80% appear once; the ten largest clones hold about 59%.

The sequence was obtained from a man between 70 and 80 years old with acute or convalescent COVID-19. The rearrangement joins TRBV11-2 to TRBJ1-3, with D unclear. Material for sequencing was peripheral blood. CDR3 sequence: CASSETADTIYF. CDR3 DNA: TGTGCCAGCAGCGAAACTGCGGACACCATATATTTT.